A selection of T cell receptor beta chains follows, all from one sample in a study of T-cell reconstitution after alpha-beta-depleted transplantation in children. TCRdb reanalysed the PCR reads using MiXCR and keeps one entry per CDR3 protein. The sample carries 300,000 or so distinct CDR3 sequences, roughly 21% recorded once. Sequencing used PBMCs, mostly from graft donor cells, obtained 180 days after TCRalphabeta/CD19-depleted stem cell transplant. These receptors were taken from a male patient between 5 and 17 years old who had a stem cell transplant for acute lymphoblastic leukemia, so the T cells may come from the graft donor. Both conserved end residues are part of each CDR3. Fields, in order: V gene, J gene, D gene, clone size, CDR3 DNA, CDR3 protein. The D gene is left open where the match is weak. Not every row has a clone size; where given, it reads once, few, many or a size class.

v_gene: TRBV7-1; j_gene: TRBJ2-1; d_gene: TRBD1; abundance: few; CDR3nt: TGTGCCAGCAGCTCTCTATTTCCGGGACAGGTGCCAATCTACCCCTACAATGAGCAGTTCTTC; CDR3aa: CASSSLFPGQVPIYPYNEQFF
v_gene: TRBV5-1; j_gene: TRBJ2-7; d_gene: .; abundance: many; CDR3nt: TGCGCCAGCAGCACCTCCTACGAGCAGTACTTC; CDR3aa: CASSTSYEQYF
v_gene: TRBV4-2; j_gene: TRBJ1-1; d_gene: .; abundance: .; CDR3nt: TGTGCCAGCAGCCAAGTCTTAGGGGGAGAGGGCACTGAAGCTTTCTTT; CDR3aa: CASSQVLGGEGTEAFF
v_gene: TRBV9; j_gene: TRBJ1-5; d_gene: TRBD1; abundance: .; CDR3nt: TGTGCCAGCAGCGTAGAGGCAGGGGGCCTTAATCAGCCCCAGCATTTT; CDR3aa: CASSVEAGGLNQPQHF
v_gene: TRBV9; j_gene: TRBJ2-1; d_gene: .; abundance: .; CDR3nt: TGTGCCAGCACCCGAACTAGAACGAGCTCCTACAATGAGCAGTTCTTC; CDR3aa: CASTRTRTSSYNEQFF
v_gene: TRBV29-1; j_gene: TRBJ2-7; d_gene: TRBD2; abundance: few; CDR3nt: TGCAGCGTCCTAGAGTCTAGCGGGCCCTACGAGCAGTACTTC; CDR3aa: CSVLESSGPYEQYF
v_gene: TRBV28; j_gene: TRBJ1-1; d_gene: TRBD1; abundance: few; CDR3nt: TGTGCCAGCAGTTTATTAAAGTGGTTAGGCGGGACAGGGGATATGAACACTGAAGCTTTCTTT; CDR3aa: CASSLLKWLGGTGDMNTEAFF
v_gene: TRBV4-1; j_gene: TRBJ1-1; d_gene: .; abundance: .; CDR3nt: TGCGCCAGCAGCCAAGAGGGGGGGAAGGCTTTCTTT; CDR3aa: CASSQEGGKAFF
v_gene: TRBV20-1; j_gene: TRBJ2-1; d_gene: TRBD2; abundance: .; CDR3nt: TGCAGCGGCGGAGGTGCGGGGGATGAGCAGTTCTTC; CDR3aa: CSGGGAGDEQFF
v_gene: TRBV5-1; j_gene: TRBJ2-1; d_gene: .; abundance: .; CDR3nt: TGCGCCAGCAGCTGGGGGGGCCAAAACAATGAGCAGTTCTTC; CDR3aa: CASSWGGQNNEQFF
v_gene: TRBV7-9; j_gene: TRBJ1-6; d_gene: TRBD1; abundance: few; CDR3nt: TGTGCCGGAACAGGGGGCCCGATTCCTAATTCACCCCTCCACTTT; CDR3aa: CAGTGGPIPNSPLHF
v_gene: TRBV5-1; j_gene: TRBJ2-1; d_gene: TRBD2; abundance: many; CDR3nt: TGCGCCAGCAGGAGCAGCGGGGGACCCCTCAATGAGCAGTTCTTC; CDR3aa: CASRSSGGPLNEQFF
v_gene: TRBV27; j_gene: TRBJ2-1; d_gene: .; abundance: .; CDR3nt: TGTGCCAGCAGTCCGGGGGCCCCAGGCTACAATGAGCAGTTCTTC; CDR3aa: CASSPGAPGYNEQFF
v_gene: TRBV4-1; j_gene: TRBJ2-3; d_gene: TRBD1; abundance: .; CDR3nt: TGCGCCAGCAGCCAAGACCCCAGAGGGGGCCTCACAGATACGCAGTATTTT; CDR3aa: CASSQDPRGGLTDTQYF
v_gene: TRBV9; j_gene: TRBJ2-5; d_gene: .; abundance: .; CDR3nt: TGTGCCAGCAGCGGACCCACAGAGGCCCAGTACTTC; CDR3aa: CASSGPTEAQYF
v_gene: TRBV29-1; j_gene: TRBJ2-1; d_gene: .; abundance: .; CDR3nt: TGCAGCGTTGAACAGGGGCCTGAGCAGTTCTTC; CDR3aa: CSVEQGPEQFF
v_gene: TRBV10-3; j_gene: TRBJ2-3; d_gene: TRBD2; abundance: .; CDR3nt: TGTGCCATCAAGAAGAGTAGCGGGAGTGCAACAGATACGCAGTATTTT; CDR3aa: CAIKKSSGSATDTQYF
v_gene: TRBV7-9; j_gene: TRBJ1-1; d_gene: .; abundance: few; CDR3nt: TGTGCCAGCAAGACTAACCACCAACAGTCGAACACTGAAGCTTTCTTT; CDR3aa: CASKTNHQQSNTEAFF
v_gene: TRBV11-2; j_gene: TRBJ2-7; d_gene: TRBD2; abundance: few; CDR3nt: TGTGCCAGCACCTTGAGACCGGGACTAGCGGGTGCGAGCTCCTACGAGCAGTACTTC; CDR3aa: CASTLRPGLAGASSYEQYF
v_gene: TRBV29-1; j_gene: TRBJ2-1; d_gene: TRBD2; abundance: many; CDR3nt: TGCAGCGTGGGAGCGGGAGGGAACAATGAGCAGTTCTTC; CDR3aa: CSVGAGGNNEQFF
v_gene: TRBV7-2; j_gene: TRBJ1-4; d_gene: .; abundance: .; CDR3nt: TGTGCCAGCAGCTTAGCAGGGACCGAAAATGAAAAACTGTTTTTT; CDR3aa: CASSLAGTENEKLFF
v_gene: TRBV5-1; j_gene: TRBJ2-7; d_gene: TRBD1; abundance: .; CDR3nt: TGCGCCAGCAGCCACATCCGGGACAGTAACTACGAGCAGTACTTC; CDR3aa: CASSHIRDSNYEQYF
v_gene: TRBV20-1; j_gene: TRBJ2-7; d_gene: TRBD2; abundance: .; CDR3nt: TGCAGTGCTAGGAAACCGGGACTAGTGGCCCTCGAGCAGTACTTC; CDR3aa: CSARKPGLVALEQYF
v_gene: TRBV10-2; j_gene: TRBJ2-7; d_gene: .; abundance: .; CDR3nt: TGCGCCAGCAGTGCAGCCGGCGAGCAGTACTTC; CDR3aa: CASSAAGEQYF